This T cell receptor (beta chain) was sequenced during a study of blood T cell repertoires in COVID-19. Overall study: Acute and convalescent COVID-19 specimens originated in the United States, Italy and Spain.

Generated by immunoSEQ multiplex PCR, the TCRdb table keeps only in-frame clones and is missing some. The sample lists 200,000 to 250,000 clones, just over 85% occurring once. Only a few counts were recorded for this clone. Trimming pared 0 bases from V and 8 bases from J, leaving 11 bases between. Germline V gene sequence: CDR1 MNHEY, CDR2 SMNVEV (reference sequence). The CDR3 has 14 amino acids. The chain links TRBV27 to TRBJ1-5; D may be TRBD1 (5 bases). The clonotype originates from a man aged 80 or over with acute or convalescent COVID-19. Sequences were obtained from peripheral blood. CDR3 coding DNA: TGTGCCAGCAGTTTATCTGGGGCCAAGGAGCCCCAGCATTTT. It codes for CASSLSGAKEPQHF.